This TCR beta chain was sequenced during a study of cytotoxic CD8 clonotypes in ibrutinib-treated CLL. On the study more broadly: The study included approximately 12 relapsed/refractory and roughly 15 treatment-naive patients; about 18 had IGHV unmutated disease. General study results and limits: The study found public clonotypes uncommon, contracting or stable on treatment.

Generated by immunoSEQ multiplex PCR, the TCRdb table keeps only in-frame clones and is missing some. The data hold 150,000 to 200,000 clones, with nearly 90% observed a single time. The CDR3 is 15 residues long. Trimming took 3 bases from V and 2 from J, leaving 12 bases between them. In germline, CDR1 is ENHRY, CDR2 SYGVKD. About this clone itself: Its specificity is not known.

This TCR derives from a human donor with chronic lymphocytic leukemia. Sequences were derived from PBMCs, sampled at disease progression, from a patient treated with ibrutinib. The chain links TRBV10-3 to TRBJ2-3; D perhaps matches TRBD1 (6 bases). The CDR3 coding sequence is TGTGCCATCAGTGATTGGGGACAAAACACAGATACGCAGTATTTT. Protein: CAISDWGQNTDTQYF.